This is a list of T cell receptor beta chains from one sample in a study of blood T cell repertoires in COVID-19. TCRdb's copy holds only in-frame clones and misses some; the assay was immunoSEQ multiplex PCR. Of some 230,000 clones listed, 82% are singletons. Sequences were obtained from peripheral blood. The receptors stem from a woman of 80 years or more with COVID-19, enrolled during active disease. CDR3s include the opening cysteine and the closing phenylalanine or tryptophan. Fields, in order: J gene, V gene, clone size, D gene, CDR3 protein, CDR3 DNA. A D gene is named only where the DNA matches it firmly. Only part of the rows carry a size: once, few, many, or a class if the clone is expanded.

J: TRBJ2-7
V: TRBV4-3
size: few
D: .
CDR3: CASSQDGGYEQYF
DNA: TGCGCCAGCAGCCAAGACGGGGGCTACGAGCAGTACTTC

J: TRBJ2-3
V: TRBV25-1
size: .
D: TRBD2
CDR3: CASSVGTSGGTDTQYF
DNA: TGTGCCAGCAGTGTCGGGACTAGCGGGGGCACAGATACGCAGTATTTT

J: TRBJ1-5
V: TRBV30
size: .
D: .
CDR3: CAWSVVGRSGNQPQHF
DNA: TGTGCCTGGAGTGTGGTCGGGAGATCGGGCAATCAGCCCCAGCATTTT

J: TRBJ1-1
V: TRBV10-3
size: .
D: TRBD1
CDR3: CAIKATGGANTEAFF
DNA: TGTGCCATCAAAGCGACAGGGGGGGCGAACACTGAAGCTTTCTTT

J: TRBJ1-2
V: TRBV5-1
size: .
D: TRBD1
CDR3: CASSSRQGPGYTF
DNA: TGCGCCAGCAGCTCCAGACAGGGGCCCGGCTACACCTTC

J: TRBJ2-6
V: TRBV7-2
size: .
D: .
CDR3: CASRVQGSGANVLTF
DNA: TGTGCCAGCAGGGTACAGGGCTCTGGGGCCAACGTCCTGACTTTC

J: TRBJ1-1
V: TRBV4-3
size: .
D: .
CDR3: CASSQDDTGHLNTEAFF
DNA: TGCGCCAGCAGCCAAGATGACACAGGACATTTGAACACTGAAGCTTTCTTT

J: TRBJ1-4
V: TRBV9
size: .
D: .
CDR3: CASSPRGGNEKLFF
DNA: TGTGCCAGCAGCCCACGGGGGGGTAATGAAAAACTGTTTTTT

J: TRBJ2-1
V: TRBV7-2
size: .
D: .
CDR3: CASTSRPQNEQFF
DNA: TGTGCCAGCACCTCGCGTCCCCAAAATGAGCAGTTCTTC

J: TRBJ1-4
V: TRBV18
size: .
D: .
CDR3: CASSPKRGQATNEKLFF
DNA: TGTGCCAGCTCACCTAAGCGGGGGCAGGCAACTAATGAAAAACTGTTTTTT

J: TRBJ1-5
V: TRBV6-5
size: .
D: TRBD1
CDR3: CASRDRGSNQPQHF
DNA: TGTGCCTCCCGGGACAGGGGTTCTAATCAGCCCCAGCATTTT

J: TRBJ2-7
V: TRBV29-1
size: .
D: TRBD1
CDR3: CSVADRDQYF
DNA: TGCAGCGTCGCTGACAGGGACCAGTACTTC

J: TRBJ1-1
V: TRBV2
size: .
D: TRBD1
CDR3: CASRGQAMNTEAFF
DNA: TGTGCCAGCAGGGGACAGGCCATGAACACTGAAGCTTTCTTT

J: TRBJ1-2
V: TRBV29-1
size: .
D: .
CDR3: CSVGGLGGYTF
DNA: TGCAGCGTAGGCGGGTTGGGTGGCTACACCTTC

J: TRBJ1-1
V: TRBV30
size: .
D: .
CDR3: CARQGNTEAFF
DNA: TGTGCCCGGCAGGGGAACACTGAAGCTTTCTTT

J: TRBJ1-1
V: TRBV29-1
size: .
D: TRBD1
CDR3: CSVSGTGTGVTEAFF
DNA: TGCAGCGTTTCCGGGACAGGGACAGGGGTCACTGAAGCTTTCTTT

J: TRBJ1-2
V: TRBV3-1/TRBV3-2
size: .
D: TRBD1
CDR3: CASSQSGQGSGYTF
DNA: TGTGCCAGCAGCCAATCCGGACAGGGGAGTGGCTACACCTTC

J: TRBJ1-1
V: TRBV19
size: .
D: .
CDR3: CASRESGRANTEAFF
DNA: TGTGCCAGTAGAGAGTCGGGCAGGGCGAACACTGAAGCTTTCTTT

J: TRBJ1-2
V: TRBV7-2
size: .
D: TRBD1
CDR3: CASSLALDRVDGYTF
DNA: TGTGCCAGCAGCTTAGCGCTTGACAGGGTGGATGGCTACACCTTC

J: TRBJ1-5
V: TRBV28
size: .
D: TRBD1
CDR3: CASSRQGTARNQPQHF
DNA: TGTGCCAGCAGCCGACAGGGAACAGCAAGGAATCAGCCCCAGCATTTT

J: TRBJ1-5
V: TRBV6-6
size: .
D: .
CDR3: CASSYSELLNQPQHF
DNA: TGTGCCAGCAGTTACTCGGAGTTGCTGAATCAGCCCCAGCATTTT

J: TRBJ1-1
V: TRBV15
size: .
D: .
CDR3: CATSSFAVTEAFF
DNA: TGTGCCACCAGCAGCTTTGCGGTTACTGAAGCTTTCTTT

J: TRBJ2-5
V: TRBV27
size: .
D: .
CDR3: CASSSSGQGWETQYF
DNA: .

J: TRBJ2-1
V: TRBV5-4
size: .
D: TRBD2
CDR3: CASSSGLAGLPSYNEQFF
DNA: TGTGCCAGCAGCTCGGGACTAGCGGGTCTACCGTCCTACAATGAGCAGTTCTTC

J: TRBJ1-2
V: TRBV12-3/TRBV12-4
size: .
D: .
CDR3: CASSRQYGYTF
DNA: TGTGCCAGCAGTAGACAGTATGGCTACACCTTC